This TCR beta chain was sequenced for a study of T cells in Graves' hyperthyroidism and ophthalmopathy. The CDR3 runs 15 residues. Trimming pared 0 bases from V and 0 bases from J, leaving 8 bases between. Germline assignment: CDR1 SEHNR and CDR2 FQNEAQ (reference sequence). Ten or more counts support this clonotype. Amplification targeted TCR beta CDR3 regions from RNA transcripts. The HTBI primer set served for first-round RT-PCR of the TCR CDR3. One entry per CDR3 protein results from TCRdb running MiXCR on the multiplex PCR reads. The sample has hundreds of thousands of distinct CDR3 sequences, 16% seen once.

The TCR originated in a woman aged 40 to 49 with Graves' ophthalmopathy. The rearrangement uses TRBV7-9 and TRBJ1-1; D unresolved. The sample consisted of blood. CDR3 amino acids: CASSLADKMNTEAFF. CDR3 coding DNA: TGTGCCAGCAGCTTAGCCGACAAGATGAACACTGAAGCTTTCTTT.